This T cell receptor (beta chain) was identified during a study of post-analysis software for immune sequencing data (dated by TCRdb to 2014 to 2015). With respect to the entire study: Relapsing-remitting, secondary progressive and progressive-relapsing multiple sclerosis were recorded as disease courses, and subtype annotation was lacking for some patients. The patient repertoires were set against eleven to twelve previously published healthy control repertoires from donors whose ages ranged from about 6 to 25 years. A subset of samples was prepared in parallel using single-end sample barcoding, then pooled and co-amplified after Illumina adapter ligation. Overall study outcomes, separate from this receptor: Significantly lower normalized Chao1 diversity was found in multiple sclerosis patients than in controls, suggesting substantial peripheral T-cell clonal expansion. The multiple sclerosis patient group was slightly younger than the control group. Significantly higher frequencies in patients than in controls were found for five or six TRBV segments, including TRBV5-6, TRBV5-1 and TRBV20-1. When samples were clustered directly using the F measure, samples prepared in the same batch co-clustered strongly, which prompted a batch-effect correction.

CDR1 and CDR2, looked up from the germline V gene (reference sequence), are DFQATT and SNEGSKA. Trimming at the junction amounts to 1 base on V and 13 bases on J, and the germline ends lie 26 bases apart. The CDR3 holds 16 amino acids from the cysteine to the phenylalanine. Only the CDR3 DNA stays, 48 bases, in frame from base 1. Receptor amplification or capture employed PCR. For sequencing, an Illumina HiSeq 2500 was employed. To reduce PCR and sequencing biases, unique molecular identifiers were built into the TCR beta cDNA libraries. Per 1 to 10 million input T cells, 500,000 or so cDNA molecules were obtained, such that each molecule approximated one T cell. The same protocol used for the earlier healthy control dataset was applied to prepare and sequence the patient libraries. Within a given batch, samples were prepared together, multiplexed and sequenced on the same HiSeq lane. On the authors' methods: Raw barcoded reads were processed with MIGEC, and single-read molecular identifier groups were discarded before consensus assembly and CDR3 extraction. Clonotype tables were post-analysed with VDJtools, normalizing diversity by down-sampling all datasets to the smallest sample size. To correct batch-related cross-sample contamination, repertoire overlap clustering matched CDR3 amino acid sequences but not nucleotide sequences. TCRdb took the public reads, trimmed them with fastp at Q25, ran MiXCR for clone calling and kept in-frame beta chains. Identical CDR3 proteins give one entry, which carries the most common genes and DNA. Here the V and J calls rest on TCRdb's processing, not on the authors' analysis. The sample table contains about 190,000 distinct CDR3 sequences; only one count was recorded for approximately 28% of them. Approximately 3% of the sample is taken by the ten largest.

To note about this clonotype: Its antigen is not yet known. Qualities for individual bases were not recorded, and no much larger clone is one base off.

To demonstrate the VDJtools post-analysis software, TCR beta repertoires were profiled from the peripheral blood of some 12 young patients with multiple sclerosis. The patients with multiple sclerosis were children and adolescents between roughly 6 and 17 years of age. Sample: blood. The rearrangement combines TRBV20-1 with TRBJ2-1; the D gene is possibly TRBD1, with 5 bases matching. This receptor was identified in a girl aged 2-17 years with multiple sclerosis. The nucleotide sequence reads TGCAGTGCTAGAGCCCACACAGGCCCCCGCCTGGAGACCCAGTTCTTC. Its translation reads: CSARAHTGPRLETQFF.